Listed below are T cell receptor beta chains from one sample, sequenced in a study of cytomegalovirus exposure and HLA in healthy donors. Some clones are missing from TCRdb's copy, which holds only in-frame ones; the method was immunoSEQ multiplex PCR. The sample yields about 140,000 clones, 73% seen once. Sequencing input: PBMCs. Receptors were obtained from a woman aged 35 to 49 in good health and CMV-seronegative. CDR3s include the opening cysteine and the closing phenylalanine or tryptophan. A D gene is named only where the DNA matches it firmly.

d_gene,j_gene,v_gene,CDR3aa
TRBD1,TRBJ1-2,TRBV7-9,CASSFGTGTYGYTF
.,TRBJ2-5,TRBV12-5,CASGLGQGPQETQYF
.,TRBJ1-6,TRBV19,CASSMDKNSPLHF
TRBD1,TRBJ1-1,TRBV5-4,CASSLGGQGQNTEAFF
.,TRBJ1-3,TRBV5-1,CASSLDRVAGNTIYF
.,TRBJ2-5,TRBV18,CASSLALRDTGIPQYF
.,TRBJ1-5,TRBV9,CASGENQPQHF
.,TRBJ2-5,TRBV12-5,CASGLAGEETQYF
TRBD1,TRBJ2-1,TRBV29-1,CSVSRQGAGGRSLNEQFF
.,TRBJ2-1,TRBV6-1,CASRAGSYNEQFF
TRBD2,TRBJ2-2,TRBV2,CASSRGRGSNTGELFF
.,TRBJ1-2,TRBV28,CASSLTAQNNYGYTF
.,TRBJ1-5,TRBV4-1,CASSQLGTDYSNQPQHF
.,TRBJ1-4,TRBV6-6,CASSYGGRGNEKLFF
.,TRBJ1-1,TRBV4-1,CASSQVPDMNTEAFF
.,TRBJ2-5,TRBV10-3,CAISYREQETQYF
TRBD1,TRBJ1-1,TRBV29-1,CSVESTGGTEAFF
.,TRBJ1-5,TRBV9,CASSVGPLLNQPQHF
.,TRBJ1-3,TRBV14,CASSLGRGAYSGNTIYF
.,TRBJ2-1,TRBV28,CASSLPLLLQGSNLWGEQFF
TRBD1,TRBJ2-7,TRBV6-1,CASSLRTGPTYEQYF
.,TRBJ1-4,TRBV5-8,CASSLGGGREILFF
.,TRBJ1-1,TRBV2,CASSEEANTEAFF
.,TRBJ1-5,TRBV5-1,CASSAAGAYSNQPQHF
TRBD1,TRBJ2-2,TRBV5-4,CASSPRTGNTGELFF
TRBD2,TRBJ2-1,TRBV4-1,CASSQWTSGDYNEQFF
.,TRBJ1-1,TRBV18,CASSPRPDMNTEAFF
TRBD2,TRBJ2-3,TRBV15,CATSRDGTSGRSSDTQYF
.,TRBJ2-3,TRBV28,CASNPRSRGLDTQYF
TRBD1,TRBJ2-2,TRBV29-1,CSATQGAGGTGELFF
.,TRBJ2-7,TRBV5-1,CASSPPTGGYEQYF
TRBD2,TRBJ2-1,TRBV28,CASSLLAGDPGEQFF
TRBD1,TRBJ1-1,TRBV28,CASRHTGEPPADTEAFF
.,TRBJ2-5,TRBV5-5,CASSLGHGSQKIQETQYF
.,TRBJ2-3,TRBV15,CATSRELVGTDTQYF
TRBD1,TRBJ1-6,TRBV4-2,CASSQALQGAYSPLHF
.,TRBJ1-2,TRBV4-1,CASSQVLSEGNGYTF
.,TRBJ2-7,TRBV13,CASSFTSYEQYF
TRBD1,TRBJ1-5,TRBV5-6,CASSDQGGRSNQPQHF
.,TRBJ2-1,TRBV10-1,CASSLGGGLRNEQFF
TRBD1,TRBJ2-1,TRBV28,CASGGGQGGKNEQFF
.,TRBJ2-1,TRBV5-6,CASSLGLANEQFF
.,TRBJ1-2,TRBV19,CASSIGGNYGYTF
.,TRBJ1-2,TRBV6-5,CASSYQVGDYGYTF
TRBD1,TRBJ1-6,TRBV6-1,CASSALMGQGPGSPLHF
.,TRBJ2-2,TRBV2,CASSEQATGELFF
TRBD1,TRBJ1-2,TRBV10-3,CAISEPSEGANYGYTF
TRBD1,.,TRBV27,CASSFQGDHYEQYF
TRBD1,TRBJ1-1,TRBV10-3,CAISGQALMNTEAFF
.,TRBJ2-5,TRBV4-1,CASSQDGTRQETQYF